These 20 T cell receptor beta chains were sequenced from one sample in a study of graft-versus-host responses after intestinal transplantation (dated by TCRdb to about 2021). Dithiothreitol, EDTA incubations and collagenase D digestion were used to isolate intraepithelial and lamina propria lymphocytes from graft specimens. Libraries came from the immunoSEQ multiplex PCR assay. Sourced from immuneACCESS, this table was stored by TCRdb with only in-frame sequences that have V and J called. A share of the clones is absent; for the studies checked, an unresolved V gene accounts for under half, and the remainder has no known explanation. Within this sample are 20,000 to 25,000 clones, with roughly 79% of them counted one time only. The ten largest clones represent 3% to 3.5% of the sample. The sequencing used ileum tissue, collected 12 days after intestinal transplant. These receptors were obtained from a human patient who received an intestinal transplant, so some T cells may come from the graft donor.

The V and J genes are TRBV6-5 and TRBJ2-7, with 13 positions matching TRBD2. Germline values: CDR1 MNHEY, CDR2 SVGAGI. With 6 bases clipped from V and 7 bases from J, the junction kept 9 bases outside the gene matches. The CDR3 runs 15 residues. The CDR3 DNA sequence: TGTGCCAGCAGGACCCTGGCGGGACTAGCGGGGGAGCAGTACTTC. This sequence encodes CASRTLAGLAGEQYF.

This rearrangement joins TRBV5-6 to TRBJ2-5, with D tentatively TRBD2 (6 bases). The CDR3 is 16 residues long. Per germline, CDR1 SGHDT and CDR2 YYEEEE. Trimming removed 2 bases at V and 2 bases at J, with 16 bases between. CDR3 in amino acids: CASSFPTFAGQETQYF. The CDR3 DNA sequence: TGTGCCAGCAGCTTTCCGACTTTTGCGGGACAAGAGACCCAGTACTTC.

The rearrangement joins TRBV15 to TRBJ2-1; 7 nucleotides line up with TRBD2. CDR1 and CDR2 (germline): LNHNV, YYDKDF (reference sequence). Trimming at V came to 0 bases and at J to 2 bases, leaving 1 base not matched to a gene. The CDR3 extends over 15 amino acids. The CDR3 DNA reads TGTGCCACCAGCAGAGATCTAGCGGCCTACAATGAGCAGTTCTTC. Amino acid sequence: CATSRDLAAYNEQFF.

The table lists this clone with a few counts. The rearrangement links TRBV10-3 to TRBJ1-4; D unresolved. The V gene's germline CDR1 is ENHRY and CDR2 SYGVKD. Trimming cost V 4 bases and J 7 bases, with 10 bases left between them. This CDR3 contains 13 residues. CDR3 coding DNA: TGTGCCATCAGTGCGTTAATCCGTGAAAAACTGTTTTTT. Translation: CAISALIREKLFF.

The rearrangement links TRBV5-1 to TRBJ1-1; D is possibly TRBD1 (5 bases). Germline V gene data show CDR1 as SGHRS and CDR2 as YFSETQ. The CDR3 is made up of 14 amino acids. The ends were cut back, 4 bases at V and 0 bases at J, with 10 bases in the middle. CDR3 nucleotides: TGCGCCAGCAGCCCCCGCAGGGTGAACACTGAAGCTTTCTTT. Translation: CASSPRRVNTEAFF.

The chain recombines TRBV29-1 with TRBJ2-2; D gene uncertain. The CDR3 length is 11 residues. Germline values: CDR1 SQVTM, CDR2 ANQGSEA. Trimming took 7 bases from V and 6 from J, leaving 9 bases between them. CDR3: CSAPQSGELFF. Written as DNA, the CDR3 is TGCAGCGCCCCACAGTCCGGGGAGCTGTTTTTT.

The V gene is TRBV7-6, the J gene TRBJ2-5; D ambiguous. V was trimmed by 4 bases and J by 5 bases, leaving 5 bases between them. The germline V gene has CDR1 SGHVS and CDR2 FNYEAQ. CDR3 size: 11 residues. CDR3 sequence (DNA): TGTGCCAGCAGCTCACTCGAGACCCAGTACTTC. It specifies CASSSLETQYF.

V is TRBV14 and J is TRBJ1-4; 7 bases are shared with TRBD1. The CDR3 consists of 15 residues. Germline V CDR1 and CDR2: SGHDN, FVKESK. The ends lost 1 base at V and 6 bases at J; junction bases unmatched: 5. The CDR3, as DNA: TGTGCCAGCAGCCAAGTCCGGGACAGCTATGAAAAACTGTTTTTT. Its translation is CASSQVRDSYEKLFF.

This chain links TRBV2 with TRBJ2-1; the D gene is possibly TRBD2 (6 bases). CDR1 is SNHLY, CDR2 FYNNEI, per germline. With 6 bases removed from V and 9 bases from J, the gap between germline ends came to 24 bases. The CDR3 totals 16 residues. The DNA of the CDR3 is TGTGCCAGCAGCGGGGACTGGGCGCCCTGGGCAGGTGAGCAGTTCTTC. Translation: CASSGDWAPWAGEQFF.

CDR3 DNA sequence: TGTGCCAGCACCAAGGCGGGTAGCACAGATACGCAGTATTTT. Translated: CASTKAGSTDTQYF. The V gene is TRBV6-5, the J gene TRBJ2-3, with a possible D match to TRBD2 (5 bases). V lost 7 bases and J lost 0, with 11 bases in between. CDR3 length equals 14 residues. Germline assignment: CDR1 MNHEY and CDR2 SVGAGI.

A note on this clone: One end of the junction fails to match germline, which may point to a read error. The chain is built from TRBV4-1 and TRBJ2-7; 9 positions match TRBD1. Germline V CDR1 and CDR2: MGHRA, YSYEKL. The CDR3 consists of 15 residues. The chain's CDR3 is CASSRGTGTSYEQYF. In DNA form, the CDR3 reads TGTGCCAGCAGCCGGGGGACAGGGACCTCCTACGAGCAGTACTTC.

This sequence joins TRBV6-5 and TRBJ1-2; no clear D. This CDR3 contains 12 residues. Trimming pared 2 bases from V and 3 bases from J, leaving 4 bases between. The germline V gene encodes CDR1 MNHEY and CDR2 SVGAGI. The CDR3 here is CASSYRDYGYTF. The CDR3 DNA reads TGTGCCAGCAGTTACCGGGACTATGGCTACACCTTC.

The chain's CDR3 is CASSLLAGGNNEQFF. CDR3 sequence (DNA): TGCGCCAGCAGCTTGTTAGCGGGGGGGAACAATGAGCAGTTCTTC. The rearrangement links TRBV5-1 to TRBJ2-1; TRBD2 agrees at 11 bases. V shed 1 base, J shed 5 bases, and the junction held 2 bases outside the gene matches. Germline assignment: CDR1 SGHRS and CDR2 YFSETQ. CDR3 size: 15 residues.

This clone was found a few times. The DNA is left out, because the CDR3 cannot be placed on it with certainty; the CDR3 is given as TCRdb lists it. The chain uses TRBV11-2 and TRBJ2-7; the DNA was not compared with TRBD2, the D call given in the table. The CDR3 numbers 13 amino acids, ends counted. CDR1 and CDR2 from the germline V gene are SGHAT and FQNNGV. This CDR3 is CASSLFGEGEQYF.

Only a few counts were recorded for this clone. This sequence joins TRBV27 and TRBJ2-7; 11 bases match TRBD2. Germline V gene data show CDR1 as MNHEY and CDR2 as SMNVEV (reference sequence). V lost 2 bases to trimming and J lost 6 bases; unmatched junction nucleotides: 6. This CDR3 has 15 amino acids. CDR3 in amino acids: CASSLEFLAGGEQYF. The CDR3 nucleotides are TGTGCCAGCAGTTTAGAGTTTCTAGCGGGAGGCGAGCAGTACTTC.

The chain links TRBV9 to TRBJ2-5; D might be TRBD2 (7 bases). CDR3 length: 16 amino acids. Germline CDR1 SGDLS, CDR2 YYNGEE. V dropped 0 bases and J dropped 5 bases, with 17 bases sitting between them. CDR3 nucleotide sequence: TGTGCCAGCAGCGTAGGTGGGGGGGCGGGTTTGGAGACCCAGTACTTC. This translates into CASSVGGGAGLETQYF.

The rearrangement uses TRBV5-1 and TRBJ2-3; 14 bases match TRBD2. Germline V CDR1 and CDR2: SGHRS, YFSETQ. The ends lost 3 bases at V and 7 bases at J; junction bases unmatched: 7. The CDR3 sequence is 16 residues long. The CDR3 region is CASSSPGLAGVNTQYF. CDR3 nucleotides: TGCGCCAGCAGCTCGCCGGGACTAGCGGGGGTAAATACGCAGTATTTT.

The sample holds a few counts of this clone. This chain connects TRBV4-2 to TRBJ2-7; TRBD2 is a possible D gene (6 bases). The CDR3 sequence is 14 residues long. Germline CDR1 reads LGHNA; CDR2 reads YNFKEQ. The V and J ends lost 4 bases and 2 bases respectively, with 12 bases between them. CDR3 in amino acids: CASSPRDWTYEQYF. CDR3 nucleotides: TGTGCCAGCAGCCCCCGGGACTGGACCTACGAGCAGTACTTC.

Here the CDR3 reads CASSATGGFYGYTF. The CDR3 DNA follows: TGTGCCAGCAGTGCGACAGGGGGTTTTTATGGCTACACCTTC. The chain uses TRBV27 and TRBJ1-2; 9 positions match TRBD1. The trim removed 5 bases at V and 5 bases at J, leaving 6 bases unmatched. The CDR3 is 14 amino acids. Germline-derived CDR1 and CDR2 are MNHEY and SMNVEV (reference sequence).

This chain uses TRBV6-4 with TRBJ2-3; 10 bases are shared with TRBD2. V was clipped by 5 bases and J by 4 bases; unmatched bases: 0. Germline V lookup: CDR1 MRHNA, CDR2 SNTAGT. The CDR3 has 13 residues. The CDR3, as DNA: TGTGCCAGCAGTAGCGGGGGGGCAGATACGCAGTATTTT. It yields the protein CASSSGGADTQYF.